A single sample gave rise to the 23 T cell receptor beta chains below, sequenced in a study of cytomegalovirus exposure and HLA in healthy donors. Vbeta (60) and Jbeta (13) primers were used in the PCR. The protocol was immunoSEQ multiplex PCR, while the TCRdb copy is restricted to in-frame clones and leaves out a portion. The sample lists over 200,000 clones; under 90% were seen once. Sequenced: PBMCs. These receptors were obtained from a human donor in good health.

This chain connects TRBV15 to TRBJ1-5; TRBD1 aligns across 7 bases. CDR3 length equals 16 residues. Germline V CDR1 and CDR2: LNHNV, YYDKDF (reference sequence). J lost 7 bases, V lost 2 bases, and 11 bases had no gene match. CDR3 coding DNA: TGTGCCACCAGCAGACATTCAACAGGGGCCCGGCAGCCCCAGCATTTT. It encodes CATSRHSTGARQPQHF. The variable domain in full, with the rest retrieved from reference TRBV15 and TRBJ1-5, is DAMVIQNPRYQVTQFGKPVTLSCSQTLNHNVMYWYQQKSSQAPKLLFHYYDKDFNNEADTPDNFQSRRPNTSFCFLDIRSPGLGDTAMYLCATSRHSTGARQPQHFGDGTRLSIL.

The V call is TRBV5-6, the J call TRBJ2-5; 13 nucleotides match TRBD2. Trimming removed 1 base from V and 4 bases from J; junction bases left unmatched: 1. This CDR3 is built from 15 residues. Per the germline V gene, CDR1 is SGHDT and CDR2 is YYEEEE. In nucleotides, the CDR3 is TGTGCCAGCAGCTTGACTAGCGGGAGGGGAGAGACCCAGTACTTC. Encoded protein: CASSLTSGRGETQYF.

V usage is TRBV6-1 and J usage is TRBJ2-7; the D gene is possibly TRBD1 (5 bases). Trimming left V 2 bases short and J 7 bases short, with 12 bases between. Germline loops: CDR1 MNHNS, CDR2 SASEGT. The CDR3 is made up of 13 amino acids. The chain's CDR3 is CASSELLGLEQYF. The CDR3 coding sequence is TGTGCCAGCAGTGAACTTTTGGGGCTTGAGCAGTACTTC.

The rearrangement uses TRBV19 and TRBJ1-5; 10 nucleotides match TRBD1. The CDR3 consists of 15 residues. The J segment lost 6 bases and the V segment lost 3 bases, leaving 5 bases of the junction unmatched. CDR1 is LNHDA and CDR2 is SQIVND in the germline V gene (reference sequence). CDR3 protein: CASSIADRGSQPQHF. CDR3 nucleotide sequence: TGTGCCAGTAGTATCGCGGACAGGGGGAGTCAGCCCCAGCATTTT.

V usage is TRBV7-2 and J usage is TRBJ2-1; TRBD2 aligns across 8 bases. There are 16 residues in the CDR3. V was pared by 1 base and J by 8 bases, with 10 bases of the junction left unmatched. From germline, CDR1 is SGHTA and CDR2 FQGNSA. DNA of the CDR3: TGTGCCAGCAGCTTAGGGGGGGCTAGCGGGCGGGATGAGCAGTTCTTC. It translates to CASSLGGASGRDEQFF.

The chain is built from TRBV2 and TRBJ2-3, with D possibly matching TRBD2 (7 bases). This CDR3 is 13 amino acids long. CDR1 and CDR2 (germline): SNHLY, FYNNEI. V lost 8 bases and J 11 bases, leaving 20 bases between the germline ends. The CDR3 nucleotides read TGTGCCAGCCTGGGGGGGCTACCGGGGCGGCAGTATTTT. It translates to CASLGGLPGRQYF. The full variable domain, rest sourced from reference TRBV2 and TRBJ2-3, is EPEVTQTPSHQVTQMGQEVILRCVPISNHLYFYWYRQILGQKVEFLVSFYNNEISEKSEIFDDQFSVERPDGSNFTLKIRSTKLEDSAMYFCASLGGLPGRQYFGPGTRLTVL.

V usage is TRBV4-1 and J usage is TRBJ2-5; 12 nucleotides align to TRBD2. CDR1 MGHRA and CDR2 YSYEKL come from the germline V gene. Trimming at V came to 4 bases and at J to 2 bases, leaving 8 bases not matched to a gene. The CDR3 loop spans 17 amino acids. The CDR3 reads CASSREGLAGMQETQYF. The CDR3 DNA is TGCGCCAGCAGCCGAGAAGGACTAGCGGGGATGCAAGAGACCCAGTACTTC.

The genes are TRBV27 and TRBJ2-3; D is perhaps TRBD2 (5 bases). The CDR3 extends over 18 amino acids. Trimming left V 5 bases short and J 4 bases short, with 25 bases between. Germline values: CDR1 MNHEY, CDR2 SMNVEV (reference sequence). CDR3: CASSHGVERSGFADTQYF. CDR3 nucleotide sequence: TGTGCCAGCAGTCATGGTGTCGAGCGGTCGGGATTCGCAGATACGCAGTATTTT.

The V and J genes are TRBV19 and TRBJ2-7; 12 bases align to TRBD1. After removal of 6 bases from V and 6 bases from J, the junction contained 9 bases not matched to a gene. The length of the CDR3 is 15 residues. The germline gives CDR1 LNHDA, CDR2 SQIVND (reference sequence). The CDR3 DNA reads as TGTGCCAGTAGGTTACCGGGACAGGGGGCTTCCGAGCAGTACTTC. Its translation: CASRLPGQGASEQYF.

This chain uses TRBV4-3 with TRBJ1-1; TRBD1 aligns across 9 bases. Trimming removed 1 base from V and 4 bases from J; junction bases left unmatched: 10. CDR1 is LGHNA, CDR2 YSLEER, per germline. The CDR3 spans 17 residues. CDR3 nucleotide sequence: TGCGCCAGCAGCCAAGGGGGGACAGGGTGGGATAGCACTGAAGCTTTCTTT. Its protein is CASSQGGTGWDSTEAFF.

The J gene is TRBJ2-3, the V gene TRBV28, with 10 bases matching TRBD2. J lost 0 bases, V lost 6 bases, and 0 bases had no gene match. The V gene's germline CDR1 is MDHEN and CDR2 SYDVKM. This CDR3 has 14 residues. This chain's CDR3 is CASRTSGSTDTQYF. The CDR3 DNA reads as TGTGCCAGCAGGACTAGCGGGAGCACAGATACGCAGTATTTT. The full variable domain, its missing parts supplied by reference TRBV28 and TRBJ2-3, is DVKVTQSSRYLVKRTGEKVFLECVQDMDHENMFWYRQDPGLGLRLIYFSYDVKMKEKGDIPEGYSVSREKKERFSLILESASTNQTSMYLCASRTSGSTDTQYFGPGTRLTVL.

The chain recombines TRBV5-6 with TRBJ2-6; 11 bases line up with TRBD2. Germline CDR1 SGHDT, CDR2 YYEEEE. The J segment lost 2 bases and the V segment lost 8 bases, leaving 6 bases of the junction unmatched. This CDR3 is 16 amino acids long. The CDR3 sequence: CASSLAGVPGANVLTF. For the CDR3, the DNA is TGTGCCAGTTCACTAGCGGGAGTTCCTGGGGCCAACGTCCTGACTTTC.

The count of this clone is one. V is TRBV28 and J is TRBJ1-2, with 8 bases matching TRBD1. The germline V gene encodes CDR1 MDHEN and CDR2 SYDVKM. The ends lost 5 bases at V and 8 bases at J; junction bases unmatched: 13. The CDR3 covers 15 residues. The CDR3 is CASSTTGQGAGGYTF. CDR3 coding DNA: TGTGCCAGCAGTACTACGGGGCAGGGGGCCGGAGGCTACACCTTC.

Notes on this clone: Relative to the germline gene, one junction end is altered; a read error may explain this. The V gene is TRBV7-9, the J gene TRBJ1-4; 9 nucleotides line up with TRBD1. The CDR3 covers 16 residues. Germline lookup yields CDR1 SEHNR and CDR2 FQNEAQ (reference sequence). The CDR3 DNA is TGTTCCAGCAGCCCCGGACAGGGGACTCCTAATGAAAAACTGTTTTTT. Residues: CSSSPGQGTPNEKLFF.

This clone was picked up one time. This rearrangement joins TRBV11-2 to TRBJ2-7; 7 bases are a match to TRBD1. From germline, CDR1 is SGHAT and CDR2 FQNNGV. Trimming took 1 base from V and 3 from J; bases not matched to a gene: 3. The CDR3 extends over 14 amino acids. This CDR3 is CASSLAPGGYEQYF. The CDR3 region has the DNA TGTGCCAGCAGCTTAGCCCCAGGGGGCTACGAGCAGTACTTC.

The chain links TRBV6-1 to TRBJ2-1; 8 bases match TRBD1. Germline values: CDR1 MNHNS, CDR2 SASEGT. The CDR3 is 12 residues long. V was pared by 6 bases and J by 8 bases, with 3 bases of the junction left unmatched. CDR3 sequence: CASSRGQYEQFF. The CDR3 DNA is TGTGCCAGCAGCAGGGGGCAGTATGAGCAGTTCTTC.

The chain has TRBV7-9 and TRBJ2-5; 9 bases match TRBD2. The germline gives CDR1 SEHNR, CDR2 FQNEAQ (reference sequence). Losses at the gene ends were 2 bases for V and 3 bases for J; bases not matched to a gene: 10. The CDR3 has 17 amino acids. The CDR3: CASSLSGRSGSEETQYF. The DNA for the CDR3 is TGTGCCAGCAGCTTAAGTGGGCGTAGCGGGAGCGAAGAGACCCAGTACTTC.

The CDR3 DNA sequence: TGTGCCAGCTCACCTCCTTCTTTGTCTCTAGCGGGCATCAATGAGCAGTTCTTC. Encoded protein: CASSPPSLSLAGINEQFF. The V call is TRBV18, the J call TRBJ2-1, with TRBD2 matching over 8 bases. Germline CDR1 and CDR2: KGHSH and LQKENI. The CDR3 extends over 18 amino acids. J was trimmed by 6 bases and V by 3 bases; bases with no gene match: 16.

The rearrangement uses TRBV28 and TRBJ2-6, with D possibly matching TRBD1 (5 bases). The CDR3 totals 16 residues. Germline lookup yields CDR1 MDHEN and CDR2 SYDVKM. V was shortened by 1 base and J by 0 bases, with 7 bases between the two germline ends. The CDR3 here is CASSLLGDSGANVLTF. CDR3 bases: TGTGCCAGCAGTTTATTAGGGGACTCTGGGGCCAACGTCCTGACTTTC.

The CDR3: CASSPSGYGYTF. CDR3 nucleotides: TGTGCCAGCAGCCCTTCAGGATATGGCTACACCTTC. The rearrangement uses TRBV28 and TRBJ1-2; D not resolved. The CDR3 contains 12 residues. V lost 6 bases to trimming and J lost 5 bases, with 10 bases between them. Germline V gives CDR1 MDHEN, CDR2 SYDVKM.

This rearrangement joins TRBV9 to TRBJ2-7; 12 positions match TRBD2. Unmatched junction bases numbered 4, after V lost 0 bases and J lost 0 bases. Germline CDR1 is SGDLS and CDR2 is YYNGEE. The CDR3 extends over 17 amino acids. This CDR3 is CASSVGLAGVASYEQYF. The CDR3 nucleotides are TGTGCCAGCAGCGTAGGACTAGCGGGAGTTGCCTCCTACGAGCAGTACTTC.

The CDR3 is CASSPGLAGGFDEQYF. In nucleotides, the CDR3 is TGCGCCAGCAGCCCCGGACTAGCGGGAGGGTTCGACGAGCAGTACTTC. The rearrangement links TRBV5-1 to TRBJ2-7; TRBD2 agrees at 15 bases. The V and J ends lost 4 bases and 5 bases, in that order; junction bases with no gene match: 7. The CDR3 has 16 amino acids. Germline V gene data show CDR1 as SGHRS and CDR2 as YFSETQ.

This clone showed up just a few times. The chain uses TRBV6-5 and TRBJ1-1; D remains unclear. The CDR3 has 14 residues. V dropped 6 bases and J dropped 0 bases, with 11 bases sitting between them. CDR1 is MNHEY and CDR2 is SVGAGI in the germline V gene. CDR3 region: CASSTGVLNTEAFF. The CDR3 nucleotides read TGTGCCAGCAGCACCGGGGTTCTGAACACTGAAGCTTTCTTT.